The 4 T cell receptor beta chains listed next were all sequenced from one sample in a study of blood T cell repertoires in COVID-19. This table comes from immunoSEQ multiplex PCR, and its TCRdb copy is limited to in-frame clones, with some not included. The sample consists of over 100,000 clones, approximately 80% of them appearing once. What was sequenced was peripheral blood. Every receptor here comes from a woman aged 60-70 years with acute or convalescent COVID-19.

V gene TRBV6-5 combines with J gene TRBJ1-2; D remains unclear. V dropped 7 bases and J dropped 0 bases, with 15 bases sitting between them. Germline V CDR1 and CDR2: MNHEY, SVGAGI. CDR3 length equals 15 residues. CDR3 nucleotide sequence: TGTGCCAGCATGGTCCAGGCAGGCCCTAACTATGGCTACACCTTC. This sequence encodes CASMVQAGPNYGYTF.

The V call is TRBV21-1, the J call TRBJ1-4; the table's D call TRBD1 went unverified against the DNA. TRBV21-1 is a known pseudogene. The CDR3 runs to 15 residues. CDR3 DNA sequence: TGTGCCAGCAAGACCCTGAACAGGGGGAATGAAAAACTGTTTTTT. Translating it yields CASKTLNRGNEKLFF.

This clone has just one count. The chain combines TRBV7-2 with TRBJ1-3, with 8 bases matching TRBD1. V lost 3 bases, J lost 1 base, and 8 bases stayed unmatched. CDR1 SGHTA and CDR2 FQGNSA come from the germline V gene. This CDR3 is built from 17 residues. The CDR3 bases are TGTGCCAGCAGCTTCCCACAGGGGGGATTTTCTGGAAACACCATATATTTT. Protein product: CASSFPQGGFSGNTIYF.

The genes are TRBV5-1 and TRBJ1-4; D is unclear. Trimming pared 2 bases from V and 4 bases from J, leaving 9 bases between. Germline V lookup: CDR1 SGHRS, CDR2 YFSETQ. This CDR3 has 14 amino acids. The DNA for the CDR3 is TGCGCCAGCAGCTTCGGACGGGGTAATGAAAAACTGTTTTTT. It codes for CASSFGRGNEKLFF.